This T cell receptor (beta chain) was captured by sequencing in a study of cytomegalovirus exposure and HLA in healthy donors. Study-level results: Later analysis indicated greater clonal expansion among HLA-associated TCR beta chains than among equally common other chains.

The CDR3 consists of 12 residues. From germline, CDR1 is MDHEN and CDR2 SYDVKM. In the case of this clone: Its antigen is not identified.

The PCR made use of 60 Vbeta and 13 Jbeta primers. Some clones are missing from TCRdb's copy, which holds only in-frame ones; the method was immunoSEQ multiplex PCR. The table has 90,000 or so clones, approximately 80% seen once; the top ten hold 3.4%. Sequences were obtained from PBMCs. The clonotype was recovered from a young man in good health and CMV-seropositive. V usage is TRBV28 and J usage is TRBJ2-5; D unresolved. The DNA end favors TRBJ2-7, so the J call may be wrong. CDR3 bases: TGTGCCAGCAGTTCGCCTGCCTACGAGCAGTACTTC. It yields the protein CASSSPAYEQYF.